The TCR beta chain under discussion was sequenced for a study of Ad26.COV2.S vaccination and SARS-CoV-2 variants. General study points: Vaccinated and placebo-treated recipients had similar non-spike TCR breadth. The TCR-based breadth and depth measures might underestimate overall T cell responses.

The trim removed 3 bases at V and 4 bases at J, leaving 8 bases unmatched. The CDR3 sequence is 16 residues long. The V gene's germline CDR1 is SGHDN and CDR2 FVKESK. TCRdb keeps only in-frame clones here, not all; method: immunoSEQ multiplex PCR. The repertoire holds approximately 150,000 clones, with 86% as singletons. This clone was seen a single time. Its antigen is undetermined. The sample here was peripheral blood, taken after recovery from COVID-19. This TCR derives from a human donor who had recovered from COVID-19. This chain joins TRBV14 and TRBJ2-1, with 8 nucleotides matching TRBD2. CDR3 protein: CASSQALVAGYNEQFF. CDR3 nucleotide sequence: TGTGCCAGCAGCCAGGCACTGGTAGCGGGGTACAATGAGCAGTTCTTC.